Listed here are 8 T cell receptor beta chains from one sample, sequenced in a study of OX40 agonist ivuxolimab in advanced cancers. The method behind the library was the immunoSEQ multiplex PCR assay. TCRdb took this table from immuneACCESS and kept in-frame rearrangements with V and J called. Such tables lack part of the clones; where checked against another copy, unresolved V genes explain under half of the gap, and the rest is unexplained. The sample table lists more than 50,000 clones, more than 75% of them with a count of one. The leading ten clones occupy roughly 4.2% of the sample. Specimen: CD4+ or CD8+ T cells sorted from blood, collected in a trial of the OX40 agonist ivuxolimab. Source of these receptors: an adult with an advanced solid tumor such as melanoma, head and neck, liver or kidney cancer.

The chain links TRBV7-2 to TRBJ1-5; D call uncertain. Germline V gives CDR1 SGHTA, CDR2 FQGNSA. This CDR3 has 14 residues. V was pared by 4 bases and J by 1 base, with 8 bases between. The CDR3 protein is CASSSGPSNQPQHF. In DNA form, the CDR3 reads TGTGCCAGCAGCTCCGGACCGAGCAATCAGCCCCAGCATTTT. Filled out from reference TRBV7-2 and TRBJ1-5, the complete variable domain reads GAGVSQSPSNKVTEKGKDVELRCDPISGHTALYWYRQSLGQGLEFLIYFQGNSAPDKSGLPSDRFSAERTGGSVSTLTIQRTQQEDSAVYLCASSSGPSNQPQHFGDGTRLSIL.

In the case of this clone: The same CDR3 can be traced to other DNA sequences in this sample. V and J are TRBV2 and TRBJ1-1, with D possibly TRBD1 on 5 matching bases. The ends were cut back, 4 bases at V and 14 bases at J, with 11 bases in the middle. The CDR3 totals 10 residues. Germline CDR1 SNHLY, CDR2 FYNNEI. The CDR3 is CASSVRGAFF. The CDR3 bases are TGTGCCAGCAGTGTTCGAGGGGCCTTCTTT.

A few counts support this clone. The V call is TRBV29-1, the J call TRBJ1-1; TRBD1 matches at 7 bases. The CDR3 length is 11 residues. With 8 bases clipped from V and 6 bases from J, the junction kept 6 bases outside the gene matches. CDR1 and CDR2 (germline): SQVTM, ANQGSEA. The CDR3 loop is CSTTQGSEAFF. CDR3 in DNA: TGCAGCACCACACAGGGGTCTGAAGCTTTCTTT. Variable domain in full (rest from reference TRBV29-1 and TRBJ1-1): SAVISQKPSRDICQRGTSLTIQCQVDSQVTMMFWYRQQPGQSLTLIATANQGSEATYESGFVIDKFPISRPNLTFSTLTVSNMSPEDSSIYLCSTTQGSEAFFGQGTRLTVV.

CDR3 DNA sequence: TGTGCCAGCAGCGTAAGGGGGTGGGAGCAGTACTTC. This translates into CASSVRGWEQYF. The chain employs TRBV7-9 and TRBJ2-7; D is possibly TRBD1 (6 bases). The V end lost 5 bases, the J end lost 7 bases, and 12 bases lay between the germline ends. CDR1 SEHNR and CDR2 FQNEAQ come from the germline V gene (reference sequence). The CDR3 loop spans 12 amino acids.

The chain recombines TRBV28 with TRBJ1-2; D call uncertain. The V gene's germline CDR1 is MDHEN and CDR2 SYDVKM. CDR3 length equals 16 residues. Trimming took 5 bases from V and 7 from J, leaving 23 bases between them. DNA for the CDR3: TGTGCCAGCAGTGGCCTGGATGGGTCGCGGTTCGGTGGCTACACCTTC. It translates to CASSGLDGSRFGGYTF.

This clone has only one observation. The chain combines TRBV4-1 with TRBJ1-1; D is ambiguous. Germline-derived CDR1 and CDR2 are MGHRA and YSYEKL. The CDR3 sequence is 13 residues long. Trimming shortened V by 1 base and J by 7 bases, and 10 bases separated the two germline ends. The CDR3 DNA follows: TGCGCCAGCAGCCAAGGGGAAGAGCGTGAAGCTTTCTTT. It codes for CASSQGEEREAFF.

The V call is TRBV18, the J call TRBJ1-6, with 12 bases matching TRBD1. The germline V gene encodes CDR1 KGHSH and CDR2 LQKENI. This CDR3 has 15 amino acids. Losses at the gene ends were 3 bases for V and 7 bases for J; bases not matched to a gene: 1. The CDR3 sequence is CASSPGTGGNSPLHF. In DNA form, the CDR3 reads TGTGCCAGCTCACCCGGGACAGGGGGCAATTCACCCCTCCACTTT.

The CDR3 spells CASSSSMGGLSYNEQFF. Here the CDR3 DNA reads TGTGCCAGCAGCTCCTCGATGGGGGGCCTCTCCTACAATGAGCAGTTCTTC. The chain is built from TRBV11-3 and TRBJ2-1, with D perhaps given as TRBD1 or TRBD2 (6 bases each). CDR3 size: 17 residues. Germline values: CDR1 SGHNT, CDR2 YENEEA. Trimming took off 4 bases at V and 0 bases at J, with 16 bases between the two ends.